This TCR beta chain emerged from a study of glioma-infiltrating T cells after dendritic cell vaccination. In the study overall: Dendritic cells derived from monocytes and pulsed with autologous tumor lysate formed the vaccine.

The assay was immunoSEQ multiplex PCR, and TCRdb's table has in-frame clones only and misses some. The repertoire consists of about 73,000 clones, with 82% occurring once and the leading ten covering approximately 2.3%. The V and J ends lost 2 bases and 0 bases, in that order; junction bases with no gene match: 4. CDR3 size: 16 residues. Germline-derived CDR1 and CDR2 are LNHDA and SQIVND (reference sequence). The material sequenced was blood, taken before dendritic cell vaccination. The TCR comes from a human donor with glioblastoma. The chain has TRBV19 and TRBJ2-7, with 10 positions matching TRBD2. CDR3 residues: CASSIWTSGNSYEQYF. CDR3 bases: TGTGCCAGTAGTATATGGACTAGCGGTAACTCCTACGAGCAGTACTTC.